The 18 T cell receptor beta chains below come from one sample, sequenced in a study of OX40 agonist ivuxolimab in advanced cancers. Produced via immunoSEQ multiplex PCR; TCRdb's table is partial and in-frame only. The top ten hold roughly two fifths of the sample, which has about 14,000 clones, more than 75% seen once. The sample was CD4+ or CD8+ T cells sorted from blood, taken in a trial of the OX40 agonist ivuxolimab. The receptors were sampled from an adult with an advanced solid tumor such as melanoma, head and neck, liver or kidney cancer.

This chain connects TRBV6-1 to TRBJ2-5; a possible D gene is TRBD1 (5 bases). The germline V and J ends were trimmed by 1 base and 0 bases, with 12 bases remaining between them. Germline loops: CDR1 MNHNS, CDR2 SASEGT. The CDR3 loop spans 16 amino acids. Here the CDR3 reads CASSEGGVGDQETQYF. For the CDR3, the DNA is TGTGCCAGCAGTGAAGGTGGGGTAGGGGACCAAGAGACCCAGTACTTC.

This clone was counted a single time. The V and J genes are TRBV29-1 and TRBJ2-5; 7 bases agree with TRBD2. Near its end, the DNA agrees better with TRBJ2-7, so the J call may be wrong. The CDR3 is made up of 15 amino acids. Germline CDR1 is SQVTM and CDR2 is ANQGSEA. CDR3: CSVEGFGASGYEQYF. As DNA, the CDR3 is TGCAGCGTTGAAGGGTTTGGCGCTAGCGGTTACGAGCAGTACTTC.

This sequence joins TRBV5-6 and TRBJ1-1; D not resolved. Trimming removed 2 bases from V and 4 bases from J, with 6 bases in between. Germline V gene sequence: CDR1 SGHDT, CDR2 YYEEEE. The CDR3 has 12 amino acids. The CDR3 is CASSLDTTEAFF. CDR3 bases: TGTGCCAGCAGCTTAGACACCACTGAAGCTTTCTTT.

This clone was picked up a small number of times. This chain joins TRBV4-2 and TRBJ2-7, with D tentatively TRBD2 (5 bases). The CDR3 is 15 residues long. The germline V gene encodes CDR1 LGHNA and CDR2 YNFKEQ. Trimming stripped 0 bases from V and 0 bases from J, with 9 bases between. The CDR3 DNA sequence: TGTGCCAGCAGCCAAGAGAGGCGGGCCTCCTACGAGCAGTACTTC. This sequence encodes CASSQERRASYEQYF.

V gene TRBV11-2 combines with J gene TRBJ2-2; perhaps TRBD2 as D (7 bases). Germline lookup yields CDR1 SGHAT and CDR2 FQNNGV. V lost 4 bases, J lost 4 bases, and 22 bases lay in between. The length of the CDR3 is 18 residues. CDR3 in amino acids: CASSSRGAGEYSTGELFF. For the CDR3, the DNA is TGTGCCAGCAGCTCCCGGGGGGCGGGAGAGTATAGCACCGGGGAGCTGTTTTTT. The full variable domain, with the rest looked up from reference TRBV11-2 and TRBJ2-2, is EAGVAQSPRYKIIEKRQSVAFWCNPISGHATLYWYQQILGQGPKLLIQFQNNGVVDDSQLPKDRFSAERLKGVDSTLKIQPAKLEDSAVYLCASSSRGAGEYSTGELFFGEGSRLTVL.

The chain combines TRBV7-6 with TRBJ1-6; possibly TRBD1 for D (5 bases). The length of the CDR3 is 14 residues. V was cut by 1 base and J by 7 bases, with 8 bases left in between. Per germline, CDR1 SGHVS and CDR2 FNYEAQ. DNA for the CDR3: TGTGCCAGCAGCTTAGGGGGCACGAATTCACCCCTCCACTTT. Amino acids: CASSLGGTNSPLHF.

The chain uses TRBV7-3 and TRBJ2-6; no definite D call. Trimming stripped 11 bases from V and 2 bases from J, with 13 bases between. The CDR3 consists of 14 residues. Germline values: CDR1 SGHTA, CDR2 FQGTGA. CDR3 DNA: TGTGCCGTACAAGGCGAGGCTGGGGCCAACGTCCTGACTTTC. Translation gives CAVQGEAGANVLTF.

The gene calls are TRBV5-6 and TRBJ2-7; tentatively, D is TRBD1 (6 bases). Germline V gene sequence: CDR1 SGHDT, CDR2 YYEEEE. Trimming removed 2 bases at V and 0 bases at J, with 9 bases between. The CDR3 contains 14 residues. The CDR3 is CASSLRGYSYEQYF. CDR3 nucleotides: TGTGCCAGCAGCTTAAGGGGGTACTCCTACGAGCAGTACTTC.

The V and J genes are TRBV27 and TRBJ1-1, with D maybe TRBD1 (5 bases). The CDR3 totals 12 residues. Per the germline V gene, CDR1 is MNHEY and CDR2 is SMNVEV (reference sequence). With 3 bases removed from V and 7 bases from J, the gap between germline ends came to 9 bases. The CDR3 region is CASSFVGGEAFF. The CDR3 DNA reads TGTGCCAGCAGTTTTGTGGGGGGTGAAGCTTTCTTT.

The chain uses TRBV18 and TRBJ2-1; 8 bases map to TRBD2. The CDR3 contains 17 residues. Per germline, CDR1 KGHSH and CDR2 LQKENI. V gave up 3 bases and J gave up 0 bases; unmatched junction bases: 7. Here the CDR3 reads CASSPGGGPSSYNEQFF. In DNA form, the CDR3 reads TGTGCCAGCTCACCCGGGGGGGGCCCGAGCTCCTACAATGAGCAGTTCTTC.

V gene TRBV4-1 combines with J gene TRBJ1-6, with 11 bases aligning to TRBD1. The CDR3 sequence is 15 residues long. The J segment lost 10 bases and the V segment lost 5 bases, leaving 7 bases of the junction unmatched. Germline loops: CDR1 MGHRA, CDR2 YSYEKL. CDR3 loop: CASSWDRGNRSPLHF. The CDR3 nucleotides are TGCGCCAGCAGCTGGGACAGGGGGAATCGCTCACCCCTCCACTTT.

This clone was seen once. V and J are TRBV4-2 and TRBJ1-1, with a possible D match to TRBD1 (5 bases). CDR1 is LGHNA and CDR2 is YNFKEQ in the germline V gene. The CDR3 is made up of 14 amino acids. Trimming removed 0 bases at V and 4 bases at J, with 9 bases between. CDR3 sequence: CASSQEGGGTEAFF. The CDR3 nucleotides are TGTGCCAGCAGCCAAGAAGGCGGGGGCACTGAAGCTTTCTTT.

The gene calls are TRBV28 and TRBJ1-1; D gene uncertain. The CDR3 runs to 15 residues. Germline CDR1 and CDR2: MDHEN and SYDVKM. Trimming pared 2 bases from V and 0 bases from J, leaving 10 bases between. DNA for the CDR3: TGTGCCAGCAGTTTAGGTGTTACCTTGAACACTGAAGCTTTCTTT. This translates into CASSLGVTLNTEAFF.

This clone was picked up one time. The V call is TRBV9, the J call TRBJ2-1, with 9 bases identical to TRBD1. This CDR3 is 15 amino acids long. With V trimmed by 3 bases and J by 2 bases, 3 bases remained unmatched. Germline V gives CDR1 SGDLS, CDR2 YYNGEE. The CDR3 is CASSEGTGTYNEQFF. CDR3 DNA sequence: TGTGCCAGCAGCGAGGGGACAGGGACCTACAATGAGCAGTTCTTC.

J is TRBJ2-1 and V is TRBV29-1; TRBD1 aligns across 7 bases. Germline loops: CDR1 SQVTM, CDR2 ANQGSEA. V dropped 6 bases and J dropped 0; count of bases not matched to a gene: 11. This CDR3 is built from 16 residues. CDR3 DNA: TGCAGCGTGATCGGGACAGTCCAGAGCTCCTACAATGAGCAGTTCTTC. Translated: CSVIGTVQSSYNEQFF.

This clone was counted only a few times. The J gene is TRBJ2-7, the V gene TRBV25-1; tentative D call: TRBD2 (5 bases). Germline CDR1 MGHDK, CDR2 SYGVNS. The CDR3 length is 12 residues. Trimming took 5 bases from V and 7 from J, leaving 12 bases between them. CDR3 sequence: CASSPSRREQYF. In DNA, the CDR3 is TGTGCCAGCAGTCCATCGAGGAGGGAGCAGTACTTC.

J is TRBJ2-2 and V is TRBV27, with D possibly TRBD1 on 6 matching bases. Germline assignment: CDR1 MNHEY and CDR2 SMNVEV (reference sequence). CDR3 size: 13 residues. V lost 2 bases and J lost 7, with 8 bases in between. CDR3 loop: CASSLGTIGELFF. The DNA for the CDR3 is TGTGCCAGCAGTTTAGGGACAATCGGGGAGCTGTTTTTT.

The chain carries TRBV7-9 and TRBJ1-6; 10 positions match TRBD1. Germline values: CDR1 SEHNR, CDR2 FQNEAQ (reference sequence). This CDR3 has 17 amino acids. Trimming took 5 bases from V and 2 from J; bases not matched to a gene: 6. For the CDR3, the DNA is TGTGCCAGCAGCGATGGACAGGGGGTAACCTATAATTCACCCCTCCACTTT. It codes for CASSDGQGVTYNSPLHF.